This T cell receptor (beta chain) was identified in a study of beta chain features in type 1 diabetes. General study points: More deletions and fewer insertions at VDJ junctions were found in patients with type 1 diabetes. There was a moderate but significant shortening of TCRB CDR3s in all four CD4+ subsets of Type 1 diabetes patients.

This clone was counted between two and nine times. What it binds is not known. The investigators reverse transcribed all of the isolated RNA, so they sequenced expressed TCRB transcripts. Sequencing was performed with immunoSEQ multiplex PCR; in TCRdb, only in-frame clones are kept and a portion is missing. Of around 260,000 clones listed, approximately 25% are singletons. The V and J ends lost 5 bases and 9 bases, in that order; junction bases with no gene match: 13. The CDR3 contains 15 residues. Germline V lookup: CDR1 MNHEY, CDR2 SMNVEV (reference sequence). The chain uses TRBV27 and TRBJ2-1, with 7 positions matching TRBD2. The sample consisted of naive CD4+ T cells from blood. The clonotype originates from a woman aged 25 to 39 with type 1 diabetes. Here the CDR3 DNA reads TGTGCCAGCAGTACCGGACTAGAGGATGTTGGTGAGCAGTTCTTC. This gives the protein CASSTGLEDVGEQFF.